This TCR beta chain appears in the sequencing data of a study of T-cell reconstitution after alpha-beta-depleted transplantation in children. This CDR3 contains 15 residues. Trimming took 7 bases from V and 5 from J; bases not matched to a gene: 9. Germline CDR1 is MNHEY and CDR2 is SMNVEV (reference sequence). The library targeted TCRbeta and was prepared with unique molecular identifiers. TCRdb re-analysed the PCR reads in MiXCR, keeping a single row per CDR3 protein. The top ten clones hold about 4.3% of a sample with about 610,000 distinct CDR3 sequences, about 11% of them seen once. The sample was PBMCs from the stem cell graft donor, taken from the stem cell graft. This rearrangement joins TRBV27 to TRBJ2-5; 11 bases line up with TRBD2. The clonotype was recovered from a human donor who donated a stem cell graft to a child with acute myeloid leukemia. The CDR3 DNA sequence: TGTGCCAGCAATATACTAGCGGGAGAAGAGGAGACCCAGTACTTC. Translated: CASNILAGEEETQYF.